Shown below are 18 T cell receptor beta chains from a single sample sequenced in a study of cytomegalovirus exposure and HLA in healthy donors. 13 Jbeta primers and 60 Vbeta primers were used for the PCR. Using immunoSEQ multiplex PCR, the repertoire was profiled, and TCRdb retains in-frame clones only, with some absent. The sample consists of some 250,000 clones, roughly 82% of them appearing once. The sample consisted of PBMCs. The origin of the receptors is a woman in her thirties or forties in good health and CMV-seropositive.

The chain uses TRBV6-5 and TRBJ2-3; 15 positions match TRBD2. Germline lookup yields CDR1 MNHEY and CDR2 SVGAGI. Trimming at V came to 7 bases and at J to 6 bases, leaving 5 bases not matched to a gene. The CDR3 loop spans 15 amino acids. The CDR3 region is CASKGLAGGTDTQYF. The CDR3 nucleotides are TGTGCCAGCAAAGGACTAGCGGGAGGGACCGATACGCAGTATTTT.

The chain recombines TRBV7-2 with TRBJ1-3, with D perhaps matching TRBD1 (5 bases). The germline V and J ends were trimmed by 5 bases and 3 bases, with 14 bases remaining between them. CDR1 is SGHTA and CDR2 is FQGNSA in the germline V gene. The length of the CDR3 is 15 residues. DNA for the CDR3: TGTGCCAGCAGCGCGGGACCCTCGAGTGGAAACACCATATATTTT. The encoded protein is CASSAGPSSGNTIYF.

This clone was observed a handful of times. This chain links TRBV18 with TRBJ2-7; D gene ambiguous. With 3 bases removed from V and 5 bases from J, the gap between germline ends came to 5 bases. The CDR3 loop spans 11 amino acids. Per germline, CDR1 KGHSH and CDR2 LQKENI. For the CDR3, the DNA is TGTGCCAGCTCACCCGAGGACGAGCAGTACTTC. Translated: CASSPEDEQYF.

This clone appeared once. The CDR3 nucleotides are TGTGCCAGCAGTGTTAGAACTCTAGCGGGAGTCACAGATACGCAGTATTTT. Its translation: CASSVRTLAGVTDTQYF. The V call is TRBV6-1, the J call TRBJ2-3; TRBD2 agrees at 10 bases. J lost 2 bases, V lost 4 bases, and 9 bases had no gene match. CDR1 MNHNS and CDR2 SASEGT come from the germline V gene. The CDR3 runs 17 residues.

This clone was detected only once. The same CDR3 can be traced to other DNA sequences in this sample. V is TRBV5-1 and J is TRBJ2-1; 10 bases are shared with TRBD1. The CDR3 consists of 16 residues. CDR1 SGHRS and CDR2 YFSETQ come from the germline V gene. V was pared by 0 bases and J by 2 bases, with 2 bases of the junction left unmatched. The CDR3 DNA reads as TGCGCCAGCAGCTTGGGGACAGGGGGGGCCTACAATGAGCAGTTCTTC. As protein: CASSLGTGGAYNEQFF.

The CDR3 protein is CASSPGSGALLYNEQFF. The DNA of the CDR3 is TGTGCCAGCAGTCCTGGTAGCGGAGCCCTTCTTTACAATGAGCAGTTCTTC. The genes are TRBV28 and TRBJ2-1; TRBD2 is a possible D gene (6 bases). The CDR3 is 17 residues long. Between the trimmed V and J ends, which lost 5 bases and 4 bases, there was a span of 21 bases. Looked up from germline, CDR1 is MDHEN and CDR2 is SYDVKM.

This clone was counted only a few times. The V and J genes are TRBV7-2 and TRBJ2-3, with a weak D call TRBD2 (6 bases). Per germline, CDR1 SGHTA and CDR2 FQGNSA. Trimming removed 3 bases at V and 0 bases at J, with 16 bases between. The CDR3 consists of 17 residues. The CDR3 nucleotides read TGTGCCAGCAGCTTTAGCGGACTCAATCCGAGCACAGATACGCAGTATTTT. Its protein product is CASSFSGLNPSTDTQYF.

The V and J genes are TRBV19 and TRBJ1-5; D uncertain. This CDR3 is built from 16 residues. Trimming took 4 bases from V and 5 from J, leaving 18 bases between them. CDR1 and CDR2 (germline): LNHDA, SQIVND (reference sequence). CDR3 amino acids: CASSTLAKREDQPQHF. Written as DNA, the CDR3 is TGTGCCAGTAGTACCCTGGCGAAGAGGGAAGATCAGCCCCAGCATTTT.

The V and J genes are TRBV6-5 and TRBJ1-2, with 7 positions matching TRBD1. The length of the CDR3 is 12 residues. CDR1 MNHEY and CDR2 SVGAGI come from the germline V gene. The ends lost 8 bases at V and 8 bases at J; junction bases unmatched: 8. The CDR3 loop is CASSPRGGGYTF. CDR3 DNA sequence: TGTGCCAGCTCCCCACGAGGGGGCGGCTACACCTTC.

The gene calls are TRBV30 and TRBJ1-4; D not certain. CDR1 is GTSNPN and CDR2 is SVGIG in the germline V gene (reference sequence). This CDR3 is built from 21 residues. Trimming pared 5 bases from V and 0 bases from J, leaving 31 bases between. CDR3 loop: CAWGHLPVLTLGPATNEKLFF. CDR3 in DNA: TGTGCCTGGGGGCACCTGCCGGTTCTCACCTTAGGTCCGGCAACTAATGAAAAACTGTTTTTT.

In this sample, this clone turned up a few times. A junction end diverges from the germline sequence, so it may reflect a read error. The chain carries TRBV7-7 and TRBJ2-5; tentative D call: TRBD1 (6 bases). This CDR3 comprises 15 residues. Germline CDR1 SSHAT, CDR2 FNYEAQ (reference sequence). The CDR3 nucleotides are TGTGCTAGCAGCATAGCCACAGGGTTCCAAGAGACCCAGTACTTC. Protein product: CASSIATGFQETQYF.

V usage is TRBV2 and J usage is TRBJ2-1, with a possible D match to TRBD1 (5 bases). CDR3 length equals 15 residues. CDR1 and CDR2 from the germline V gene are SNHLY and FYNNEI. The ends were cut back, 2 bases at V and 1 base at J, with 9 bases in the middle. Here the CDR3 DNA reads TGTGCCAGCAGTGAACTGGGGCCATCCTACAATGAGCAGTTCTTC. It translates to CASSELGPSYNEQFF.

This clone occurred a few times. The chain has TRBV30 and TRBJ1-6, with D tentatively TRBD1 (6 bases). The CDR3 sequence is 13 residues long. The germline gives CDR1 GTSNPN, CDR2 SVGIG (reference sequence). The V end lost 5 bases, the J end lost 9 bases, and 14 bases lay between the germline ends. The CDR3 sequence is CAWERGGGSPLHF. CDR3 coding DNA: TGTGCCTGGGAGAGGGGGGGCGGTTCACCCCTCCACTTT.

This chain joins TRBV7-9 and TRBJ1-4; TRBD1 matches at 9 bases. This CDR3 is built from 16 residues. The V segment lost 4 bases and the J segment 4 bases; nucleotides outside the gene matches: 7. Germline V gene lookup returns CDR1 SEHNR and CDR2 FQNEAQ (reference sequence). CDR3 loop: CASSSGTGYSNEKLFF. The CDR3 DNA sequence: TGTGCCAGCAGCTCCGGGACAGGGTACAGTAATGAAAAACTGTTTTTT.

The genes are TRBV5-1 and TRBJ1-1, with TRBD1 matching 7 bases. Per germline, CDR1 SGHRS and CDR2 YFSETQ. The CDR3 contains 16 residues. V dropped 4 bases and J dropped 9; count of bases not matched to a gene: 18. The CDR3 protein is CASSQSYMASDRKAFF. The CDR3 DNA reads TGCGCCAGCAGCCAATCGTATATGGCTTCGGACAGGAAAGCTTTCTTT.

The rearrangement uses TRBV5-6 and TRBJ1-5, with TRBD1 matching over 9 bases. J lost 11 bases, V lost 4 bases, and 7 bases had no gene match. This CDR3 is built from 13 residues. Germline V CDR1 and CDR2: SGHDT, YYEEEE. CDR3 region: CASSLGQGLAQHF. CDR3 nucleotides: TGTGCCAGCAGCCTGGGACAGGGTTTGGCCCAGCATTTT.

V gene TRBV21-1 combines with J gene TRBJ2-3; the table's D gene call, TRBD1, was not cross checked with the DNA. TRBV21-1 has pseudogene status. The CDR3 has 15 amino acids. CDR3 sequence reads: CASSQAQLTTDTQYF. Written as DNA, the CDR3 is TGTGCCAGCAGTCAGGCCCAGCTAACCACAGATACGCAGTATTTT.

J is TRBJ1-1 and V is TRBV2; 9 bases are shared with TRBD1. J was trimmed by 5 bases and V by 4 bases; bases with no gene match: 5. Per germline, CDR1 SNHLY and CDR2 FYNNEI. CDR3 length equals 14 residues. Here the CDR3 DNA reads TGTGCCAGCAGTGGACAGGGGGGTGATACTGAAGCTTTCTTT. This sequence encodes CASSGQGGDTEAFF.